This TCR beta chain was found in a study of T cell changes during pregnancy in multiple sclerosis. Germline trimming cut 3 bases from V and 3 bases from J; bases unmatched to any gene: 1. This CDR3 comprises 12 residues. CDR1 and CDR2 from the germline V gene are GTSNPN and SVGIG (reference sequence). Produced via immunoSEQ multiplex PCR; TCRdb's table is partial and in-frame only. The data show tens of thousands of clones, with approximately 92% seen just once and around 2.9% held by the top ten. The chain is built from TRBV30 and TRBJ2-7, with TRBD1 identical over 8 bases. Sequencing was performed on CD8+ T cells from peripheral blood mononuclear cells, taken in the third trimester of pregnancy. The TCR was taken from a female donor in good health, enrolled as a control in a pregnancy study. Here the CDR3 reads CAWRDRVYEQYF. CDR3 nucleotide sequence: TGTGCCTGGAGGGACAGGGTCTACGAGCAGTACTTC. Variable domain in full (rest from reference TRBV30 and TRBJ2-7): SQTIHQWPATLVQPVGSPLSLECTVEGTSNPNLYWYRQAAGRGLQLLFYSVGIGQISSEVPQNLSASRPQDRQFILSSKKLLLSDSGFYLCAWRDRVYEQYFGPGTRLTVT.